A selection of T cell receptor beta chains follows, all from one sample in a study of T cell repertoires in cytomegalovirus infection. In TCRdb, the reads were re-called with MiXCR into one record per CDR3 protein. Among roughly 730,000 distinct CDR3 sequences listed, 33% were seen once. No antigen has been assigned to these receptors. The sample in question was cultured PBMCs, obtained from culture after CMV antigen stimulation. The receptors were gathered from a human donor in good health (CMV status not recorded). Some clones in this sample may be carry-over from other donors' samples. The CDR3 runs from the conserved cysteine through the conserved F or W. The D gene is left open where the match is weak. Not every row has a clone size; where given, it reads once, few, many or a size class.

v_gene	d_gene	j_gene	abundance	CDR3nt	CDR3aa
TRBV7-8	.	TRBJ2-5	few	TGTGCCAGCAGCGCGGGTGGGACCGGGGAGACCCAGTACTTC	CASSAGGTGETQYF
TRBV6-1	TRBD2	TRBJ2-5	.	TGTGCCAGCAGTGAAAGTAGCGGGGCTTGGCGGGCCCAGTACTTC	CASSESSGAWRAQYF
TRBV7-6	TRBD2	TRBJ2-7	.	TGTGCCAGCAGTGAGGGACTAGCCTCGTACGAGCAGTACTTC	CASSEGLASYEQYF
TRBV2	TRBD1	TRBJ1-2	.	TGTGCCAGCACCAGGACAGGGAGCTATGGCTACACCTTC	CASTRTGSYGYTF
TRBV7-8	.	TRBJ2-5	few	TGTGCCAGCAGCTTAGGGCGACAGGACCAAGAGACCCAGTACTTC	CASSLGRQDQETQYF
TRBV12-3/TRBV12-4	.	TRBJ1-3	.	TGTGCCAGCAGTTTAGCGGTTGTTTCCCGGGACAACACCATATATTTT	CASSLAVVSRDNTIYF
TRBV5-1	.	TRBJ2-7	.	TGCGCCAGCAGCCAGACAGAAACCTACGAGCAGTACTTC	CASSQTETYEQYF
TRBV12-3/TRBV12-4	TRBD2	TRBJ2-1	few	TGTGCCAGCAGTCCCGCCGAGGGGAGGGCCTCTCGGCAGTTCTTC	CASSPAEGRASRQFF
TRBV7-2	.	TRBJ1-4	.	TGTGCCAGCAGCCCCTTCACGGGGACCAATGAAAAACTGTTTTTT	CASSPFTGTNEKLFF
TRBV15	.	TRBJ2-3	.	TGTGCCACCAGCAGCAACCAGGGGAGCTGGTACAATACGCAGTATTTT	CATSSNQGSWYNTQYF
TRBV20-1	TRBD1	TRBJ2-7	.	TGCAGTGGGGTTGAGGGGGCTGGGGAGCAGTACTTC	CSGVEGAGEQYF
TRBV7-9	.	TRBJ1-4	.	TGTGCCAGCAGCTTATGGGGGGAAGATGAAAAACTGTTTTTT	CASSLWGEDEKLFF
TRBV3-1	.	TRBJ1-2	.	TGTGCCAGCAGCCAAGGGTTGGTGGACTATGGCTACACCTTC	CASSQGLVDYGYTF
TRBV3-1	.	TRBJ1-1	.	TGTGCCAGTCAGAAAAGGGGGGTCGGCACTGAAGCTTTCTTT	CASQKRGVGTEAFF
TRBV19	TRBD1	TRBJ2-2	.	TGTGCCAGTAGTTCAGACAGGGCGGGCACCGGGGAGCTGTTTTTT	CASSSDRAGTGELFF
TRBV6-2/TRBV6-3	.	TRBJ2-7	.	TGTGCCAGCAGCTACTTGAGCACCTCGATCTACGAGCAGTACTTC	CASSYLSTSIYEQYF
TRBV19	.	TRBJ2-1	.	TGTGCCAGTAGCGCATCCCGGTACAATGAGCAGTTCTTC	CASSASRYNEQFF
TRBV28	.	TRBJ1-1	many	TGTGCCAGCAGTTCCGCCCCCCCTCTGAACACTGAAGCTTTCTTT	CASSSAPPLNTEAFF
TRBV7-6	.	TRBJ1-1	few	TGTGCCAGCAGCTTAGCCCGGGGCGACAACACTGAAGCTTTCTTT	CASSLARGDNTEAFF
TRBV7-8	TRBD1	TRBJ2-7	many	TGTGCCAGCAGCTTAGCCCGGGACAGGCCGTACGAGCAGTACTTC	CASSLARDRPYEQYF
TRBV12-3/TRBV12-4	.	TRBJ1-1	.	TGTGCCAGCACCCCATGGACAGAGAACACTGAAGCTTTCTTT	CASTPWTENTEAFF
TRBV7-2	TRBD2	TRBJ2-7	many	TGTGCCAGCAGCCGACTAGCGGGAGCTAGAGAGCAGTACTTC	CASSRLAGAREQYF
TRBV28	.	TRBJ2-5	.	TGTGCCAGCACCCCTCCCGGGGGCCTACGAGAGACCCAGTACTTC	CASTPPGGLRETQYF
TRBV2	.	TRBJ1-4	.	TGTGCCAGCAGGGATGGCAGGGGTGACGAAAAACTGTTTTTT	CASRDGRGDEKLFF
TRBV7-6	TRBD2	TRBJ2-2	few	TGTGCCAGCAGCTCCCGACTAGCGGGGGGCCTCAACACCGGGGAGCTGTTTTTT	CASSSRLAGGLNTGELFF
TRBV7-2	.	TRBJ1-2	.	TGTGCCAGCAGCTTAGTGGGCGGGGCCGGGGGCTACACCTTC	CASSLVGGAGGYTF
TRBV27	.	TRBJ1-4	.	TGTGCCAGCAGTCCGAGGGGGGCAGGGGTTGAAAAACTGTTTTTT	CASSPRGAGVEKLFF
TRBV6-1	TRBD2	TRBJ2-6	.	TGTGCCAGCACCCGCGGGAGCTCTGGGGCCAACGTCCTGACTTTC	CASTRGSSGANVLTF
TRBV20-1	.	TRBJ2-5	.	TGCAGTGCTAGAGAGACCGAGACCCAGTACTTC	CSARETETQYF
TRBV6-6	.	TRBJ2-5	few	TGTGCCAGCAAGGAGGGCCCAGAGACCCAGTACTTC	CASKEGPETQYF
TRBV5-1	TRBD1	TRBJ2-7	.	TGCGCCAGCAGCACCAGGGACAGGACCGAGCAGTACTTC	CASSTRDRTEQYF
TRBV6-1	TRBD2	TRBJ2-3	.	TGTGCCAGCAGAAAAGACACCATAGCGGGAGTTGCAGATACGCAGTATTTT	CASRKDTIAGVADTQYF
TRBV6-2/TRBV6-3	TRBD1	TRBJ1-1	few	TGTGCCAGCAAGACAGGGATGAACACTGAAGCTTTCTTT	CASKTGMNTEAFF
TRBV7-8	.	TRBJ1-2	many	TGTGCCAGCAGCTCCAACCTTGGGGGGGTCCTTAACTATGGCTACACCTTC	CASSSNLGGVLNYGYTF
TRBV5-4	TRBD1	TRBJ2-1	.	TGTGCCAGCAGCGTACCGCCAGGGGGCTCGAGCTCCTACAATGAGCAGTTCTTC	CASSVPPGGSSSYNEQFF
TRBV12-3/TRBV12-4	TRBD1	TRBJ1-5	.	TGTGCCAGCAGCCCTCCAGGGGGGAGAAATCAGCCCCAGCATTTT	CASSPPGGRNQPQHF
TRBV7-2	TRBD1	TRBJ2-6	many	TGTGCCAGCAGCTCCAAGACAGGGGGCTACTCTGGGGCCAACGTCCTGACTTTC	CASSSKTGGYSGANVLTF
TRBV25-1	.	TRBJ2-1	.	TGTGCCAGCAGTGTGTCCCCTGGAATCACCCTCAATGAGCAGTTCTTC	CASSVSPGITLNEQFF
TRBV6-6	.	TRBJ2-1	few	TGTGCCAGCAGCTACGAGGGGAGCGGGCAGTTCTTC	CASSYEGSGQFF
TRBV12-3/TRBV12-4	.	TRBJ2-2	few	TGTGCCAGCAGTTTTGGGGGTGGGAACGAGCTGTTTTTT	CASSFGGGNELFF
TRBV20-1	.	TRBJ2-1	.	TGCAGTGCTAGACCTACCACCGTACCGGGACAAAGCTACAATGAGCAGTTCTTC	CSARPTTVPGQSYNEQFF
TRBV6-2/TRBV6-3	TRBD2	TRBJ2-1	few	TGTGCCAGCAGTTTTGCGGGGGTGTACATACCCTATGAGCAGTTCTTC	CASSFAGVYIPYEQFF
TRBV7-4	.	TRBJ2-7	.	TGTGCCAGCAGCAGGGATGGGGGCCTGGTTCGGTACGAGCAGTACTTC	CASSRDGGLVRYEQYF
TRBV7-9	TRBD2	TRBJ2-5	few	TGTGCCAGCAGCTCTAGCGGGGGGCTCCAAGAGACCCAGTACTTC	CASSSSGGLQETQYF
TRBV12-3/TRBV12-4	.	TRBJ2-5	.	TGTGCCAGCACCCGAGCGGCGGCGTCAGAGACCCAGTACTTC	CASTRAAASETQYF
TRBV18	.	TRBJ2-5	.	TGTGCCAGCTCACAGGAGCGGTTCCCGGTAGGGACCCAGTACTTC	CASSQERFPVGTQYF
TRBV14	.	TRBJ2-3	.	TGTGCCAGCAGCCAAGCGTCCCGCACAGATACGCAGTATTTT	CASSQASRTDTQYF
TRBV4-3	TRBD2	TRBJ2-1	few	TGCGCCAGCAGCCAAGAGGGACTAGCGTCGAATGAGCAGTTCTTC	CASSQEGLASNEQFF
TRBV5-4	TRBD1	TRBJ2-5	.	TGTGCCAGCAGCTCACAGGGGGCTCAGAGAGGGACCCAGTACTTC	CASSSQGAQRGTQYF
TRBV7-2	.	TRBJ2-1	many	TGTGCCAGCAGCTTAGCCCCATCCTACCCCTCCAATGAGCAGTTCTTC	CASSLAPSYPSNEQFF
TRBV7-2	.	TRBJ1-2	many	TGTGCCAGCAGCCAGGGGAATGTCTATGGCTACACCTTC	CASSQGNVYGYTF
TRBV12-3/TRBV12-4	TRBD1	TRBJ1-2	.	TGTGCCAGCAGTTTTGGGCAGGGGGCAGGCTACACCTTC	CASSFGQGAGYTF
TRBV19	TRBD2	TRBJ2-1	few	TGTGCCAGTACCACCTCCCGCCTGACTAGCGCCCGCCGTTACAATGAGCAGTTCTTC	CASTTSRLTSARRYNEQFF